This section outlines one T cell receptor beta chain sequence together with its context. The germline gives CDR1 DFQATT, CDR2 SNEGSKA (reference sequence). The CDR3 has 16 residues. V dropped 6 bases and J dropped 4; count of bases not matched to a gene: 12. This entry belongs to a study of blood T cells in healthy people across ages. The second PCR ran about 7 to 12 cycles with a sample-barcoded 5' primer and J-beta primers. Carrying 12 random nucleotides, a template-switch adaptor labeled each individual cDNA molecule. TCRdb reprocessed the 5' RACE reads via MiXCR and lists one record per CDR3 protein. The sample gives approximately 800,000 distinct CDR3 sequences, about 47% of which show up once; 15% to 20% is in the top ten.

The TCR sequence derives from a man older than 75 in good health. Sequencing was performed on blood. This chain joins TRBV20-1 and TRBJ2-3; 11 bases match TRBD2. The CDR3 nucleotides are TGCAGTGCCCGGGGGGTTAGCGGGAGGGCCTCAGATACGCAGTATTTT. Protein product: CSARGVSGRASDTQYF.